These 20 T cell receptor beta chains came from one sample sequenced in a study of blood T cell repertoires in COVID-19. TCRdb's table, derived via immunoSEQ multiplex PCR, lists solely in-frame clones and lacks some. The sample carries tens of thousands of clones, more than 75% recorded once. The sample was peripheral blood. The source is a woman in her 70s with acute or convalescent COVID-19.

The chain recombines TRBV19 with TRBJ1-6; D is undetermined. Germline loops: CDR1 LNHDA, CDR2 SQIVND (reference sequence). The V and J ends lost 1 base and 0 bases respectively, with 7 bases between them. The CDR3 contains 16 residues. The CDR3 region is CASSIVRGSYNSPLHF. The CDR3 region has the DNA TGTGCCAGTAGTATAGTCCGGGGCTCCTATAATTCACCCCTCCACTTT.

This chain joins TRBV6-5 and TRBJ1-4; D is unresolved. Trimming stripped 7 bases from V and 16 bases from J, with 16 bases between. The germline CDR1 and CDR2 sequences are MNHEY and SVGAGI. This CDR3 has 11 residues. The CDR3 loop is CASTEERVAFF. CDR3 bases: TGTGCCAGCACCGAGGAGAGGGTAGCGTTTTTT.

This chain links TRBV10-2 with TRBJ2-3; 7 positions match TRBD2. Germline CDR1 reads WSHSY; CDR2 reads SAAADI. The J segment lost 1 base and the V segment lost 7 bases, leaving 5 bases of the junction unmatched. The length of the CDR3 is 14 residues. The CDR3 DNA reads TGCGCCAGCACTCCCCTAGCGGGCACAGATACGCAGTATTTT. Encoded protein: CASTPLAGTDTQYF.

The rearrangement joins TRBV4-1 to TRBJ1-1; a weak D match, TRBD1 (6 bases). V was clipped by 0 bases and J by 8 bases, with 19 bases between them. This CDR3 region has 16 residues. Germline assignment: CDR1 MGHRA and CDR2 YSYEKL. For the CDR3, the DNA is TGCGCCAGCAGCCAAGAGGGCTACAGGGCCAATGGGGAAGCTTTCTTT. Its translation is CASSQEGYRANGEAFF.

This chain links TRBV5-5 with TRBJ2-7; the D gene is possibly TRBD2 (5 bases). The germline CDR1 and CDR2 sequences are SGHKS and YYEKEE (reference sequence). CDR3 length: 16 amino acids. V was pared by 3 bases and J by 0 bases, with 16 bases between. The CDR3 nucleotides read TGTGCCAGCAGCTACATGAGTTTTGACTACTCCTACGAGCAGTACGTC. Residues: CASSYMSFDYSYEQYV.

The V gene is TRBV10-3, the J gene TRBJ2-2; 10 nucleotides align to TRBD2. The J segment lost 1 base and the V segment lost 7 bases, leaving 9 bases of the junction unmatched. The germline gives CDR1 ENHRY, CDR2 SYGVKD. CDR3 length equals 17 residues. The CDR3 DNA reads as TGTGCCATCAAGCCAACTAGCGGGGTAATGAACACCGGGGAGCTGTTTTTT. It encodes CAIKPTSGVMNTGELFF.

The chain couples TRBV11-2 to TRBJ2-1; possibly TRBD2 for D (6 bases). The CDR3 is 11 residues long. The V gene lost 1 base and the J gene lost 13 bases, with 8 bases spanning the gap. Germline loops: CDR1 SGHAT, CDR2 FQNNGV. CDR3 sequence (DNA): TGTGCCAGCAGCTTAGTGGGACTCCAGTTCTTC. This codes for CASSLVGLQFF.

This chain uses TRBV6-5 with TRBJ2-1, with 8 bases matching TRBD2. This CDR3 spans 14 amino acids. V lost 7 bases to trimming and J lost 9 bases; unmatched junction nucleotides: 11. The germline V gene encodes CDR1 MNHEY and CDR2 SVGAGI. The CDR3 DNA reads TGTGCCAGCAAGCAGGGACTAGGGAACAGTGAGCAGTTCTTC. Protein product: CASKQGLGNSEQFF.

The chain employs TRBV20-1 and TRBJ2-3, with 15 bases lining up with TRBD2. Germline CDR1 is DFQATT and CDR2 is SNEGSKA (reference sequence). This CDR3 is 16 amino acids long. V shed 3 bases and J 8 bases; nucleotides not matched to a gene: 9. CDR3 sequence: CSASRGLAGGPLTQYF. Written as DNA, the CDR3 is TGCAGTGCTAGTCGGGGACTAGCGGGGGGCCCCCTTACGCAGTATTTT.

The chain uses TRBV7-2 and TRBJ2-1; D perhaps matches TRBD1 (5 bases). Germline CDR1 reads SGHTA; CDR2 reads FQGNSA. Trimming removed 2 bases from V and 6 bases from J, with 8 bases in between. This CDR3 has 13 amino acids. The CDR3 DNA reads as TGTGCCAGCAGCTTATTCACAGGCAATGAGCAGTTCTTC. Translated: CASSLFTGNEQFF.

In DNA, the CDR3 is TGTGCCAGCAGCACCCTGACTAGCGGGATCTACAATGAGCAGTTCTTC. It yields the protein CASSTLTSGIYNEQFF. V usage is TRBV7-2 and J usage is TRBJ2-1; the match to TRBD2 covers 11 bases. CDR3 size: 16 residues. The V segment lost 5 bases and the J segment 3 bases; nucleotides outside the gene matches: 6. CDR1 is SGHTA and CDR2 is FQGNSA in the germline V gene.

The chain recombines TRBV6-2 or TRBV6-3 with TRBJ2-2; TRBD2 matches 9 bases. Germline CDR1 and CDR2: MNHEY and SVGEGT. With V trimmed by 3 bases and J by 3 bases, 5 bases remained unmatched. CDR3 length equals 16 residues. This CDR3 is CASSYPTSGYTGELFF. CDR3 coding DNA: TGTGCCAGCAGTTATCCGACTAGCGGATACACCGGGGAGCTGTTTTTT.

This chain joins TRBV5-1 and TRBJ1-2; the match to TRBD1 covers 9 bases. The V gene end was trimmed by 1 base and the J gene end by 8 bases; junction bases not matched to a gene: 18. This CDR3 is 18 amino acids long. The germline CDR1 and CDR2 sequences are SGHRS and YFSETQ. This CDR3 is CASSLQRTGDLGVGGYTF. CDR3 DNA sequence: TGCGCCAGCAGCTTGCAGAGGACAGGGGACCTGGGAGTCGGGGGCTACACCTTC.

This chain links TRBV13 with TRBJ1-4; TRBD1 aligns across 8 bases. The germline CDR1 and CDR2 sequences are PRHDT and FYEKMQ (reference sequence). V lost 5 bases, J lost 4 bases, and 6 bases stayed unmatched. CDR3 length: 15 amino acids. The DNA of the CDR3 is TGTGCCAGCAGCCCCGACAGGGGACTTAATGAAAAACTGTTTTTT. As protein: CASSPDRGLNEKLFF.

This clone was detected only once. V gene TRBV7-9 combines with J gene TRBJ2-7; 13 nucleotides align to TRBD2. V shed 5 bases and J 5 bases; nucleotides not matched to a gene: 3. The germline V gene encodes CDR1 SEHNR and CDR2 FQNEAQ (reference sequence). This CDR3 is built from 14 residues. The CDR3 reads CASSPGLAGDEQYV. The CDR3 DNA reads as TGTGCCAGCAGCCCAGGACTAGCGGGAGACGAGCAGTACGTC.

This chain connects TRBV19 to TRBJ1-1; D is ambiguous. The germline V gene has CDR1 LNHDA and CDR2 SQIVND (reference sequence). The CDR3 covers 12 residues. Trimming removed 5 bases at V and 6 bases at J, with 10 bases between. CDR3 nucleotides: TGTGCCAGTAGTGCCGGAGGGTCTGAAGCTTTCTTT. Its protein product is CASSAGGSEAFF.

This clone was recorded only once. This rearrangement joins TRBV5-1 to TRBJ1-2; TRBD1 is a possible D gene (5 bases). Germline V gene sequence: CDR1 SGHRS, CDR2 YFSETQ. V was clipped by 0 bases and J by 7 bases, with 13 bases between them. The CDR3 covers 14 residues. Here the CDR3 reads CASSLVSAGFGYTF. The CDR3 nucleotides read TGCGCCAGCAGCTTGGTCTCGGCAGGGTTTGGCTACACCTTC.

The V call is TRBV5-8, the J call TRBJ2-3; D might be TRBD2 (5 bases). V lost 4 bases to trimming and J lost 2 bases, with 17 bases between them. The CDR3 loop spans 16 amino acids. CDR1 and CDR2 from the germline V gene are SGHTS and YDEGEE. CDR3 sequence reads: CASSPGGGLVTDTQYF. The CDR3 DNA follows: TGTGCCAGCAGCCCGGGTGGAGGCCTAGTCACAGATACGCAGTATTTT.

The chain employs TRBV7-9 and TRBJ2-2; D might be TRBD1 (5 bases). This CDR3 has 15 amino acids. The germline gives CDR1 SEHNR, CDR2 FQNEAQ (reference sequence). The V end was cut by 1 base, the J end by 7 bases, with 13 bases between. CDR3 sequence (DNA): TGTGCCAGCAGCTTAGAGTCAGGGTACGGCGGGGAGCTGTTTTTT. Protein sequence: CASSLESGYGGELFF.

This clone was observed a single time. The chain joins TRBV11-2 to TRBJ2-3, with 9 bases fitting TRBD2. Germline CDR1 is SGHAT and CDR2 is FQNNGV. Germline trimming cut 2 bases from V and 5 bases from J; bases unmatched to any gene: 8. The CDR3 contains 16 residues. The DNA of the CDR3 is TGTGCCAGCAGCTTAATAGCGGGAGTCGGTGGAGATACGCAGTATTTT. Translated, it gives CASSLIAGVGGDTQYF.